This T cell receptor beta chain was documented in a study of OX40 agonist ivuxolimab in advanced cancers. Regarding the research as a whole: The costimulatory receptor OX40 (CD134) was targeted by ivuxolimab, a fully human IgG2 agonistic monoclonal antibody. Intravenous ivuxolimab was administered to patients every 2 weeks at six dose levels: 0.01, 0.1, 0.3, 1.5, 3 and 10 mg/kg. Of the approximately 50 dose-escalation patients, hepatocellular carcinoma was present in 19, melanoma in approximately 15, renal cell carcinoma in 9 and head and neck cancer in 9. The dose-escalation cohort was roughly 80% male with a mean age of approximately 59 years, ranging from about 23 to 85. Patients were allowed to have had prior anti-PD-1, anti-PD-L1 or anti-CTLA-4 therapy, and roughly 40% of the dose-escalation patients had been treated with checkpoint inhibitors. Partial responses occurred in three dose-escalation patients, of whom one had hepatocellular carcinoma and two had cutaneous melanoma. Peripheral TCRbeta sequencing was intended to test whether TCR sequence diversity was altered and clonal T-cell expansion was caused by ivuxolimab. The paper covers the monotherapy dose-escalation part of the phase I ivuxolimab trial, which included N of about 56 patients. Summary of the overall study and its limitations: In partial responders in the 0.1-3.0 mg/kg groups, normalized peripheral clonal expansion was found to be among the lowest, especially among CD8+ T cells. After ivuxolimab, more expanded clones were found on average in CD8+ T cells than in CD4+ T cells. Antigen specificity was not determined for the clonally expanded peripheral T cells. Low levels of normalized T-cell clonal expansion were also shown by some nonresponding patients. At doses of 0.1 to 3.0 mg/kg, clonal expansion of both CD4+ and CD8+ blood T cells was observed from baseline to week 6.

As concerns this clone: The antigen it binds to is not known. Base qualities are missing; no much larger clone stands one base away.

Patients with autoimmune disease history or receiving systemic immunosuppression were excluded from the trial. Peripheral blood for TCR sequencing was collected from all dose cohorts at baseline, on cycle 4 day 1, and on cycle 7 day 1. Samples were obtained from an open-label, multicenter, first-in-human phase I dose-escalation trial of ivuxolimab. The trial enrolled adults with locally advanced or metastatic head and neck squamous cell, hepatocellular, melanoma or renal cell carcinoma. CD4+ and CD8+ T cells were sorted separately from peripheral blood before TCR sequencing. Genomic DNA was extracted from sorted cells for sequencing of the TCRbeta CDR3 region. The immunoSEQ Assay was used to sequence the TCRbeta CDR3 regions. TCRdb retrieved this table from immuneACCESS and kept in-frame rearrangements only. Not all clones are present; in checked studies, unresolved V genes account for under half, and no reason is known for the remainder. The sample table lists more than 75,000 clones, around 90% of them with a count of one. Over 0.25% of the sample is held by the ten biggest clonotypes.

The CDR3 measures 13 amino acids from cysteine to phenylalanine. Kept here is only the CDR3 DNA, which spans 39 bases and is read in frame from base 1. The germline ends are 9 bases apart after V is trimmed by 5 bases and J by 2 bases. In the germline V gene, CDR1 corresponds to SGHTA and CDR2 to FQGNSA. This specimen consisted of CD4+ or CD8+ T cells sorted from blood, obtained in a trial of the OX40 agonist ivuxolimab. The clonotype comes from an adult with an advanced solid tumor such as melanoma, head and neck, liver or kidney cancer. The chain employs TRBV7-2 and TRBJ1-2; the D region possibly corresponds to TRBD1 (5 bases align). Here the CDR3 is given as CASSLRGNYGYTF. The nucleotide sequence is given as TGTGCCAGCAGCCTCCGGGGGAACTATGGCTACACCTTC.